The present T cell receptor beta chain was sequenced within a study of blood T cell repertoires in COVID-19. Overall study: The United States, Italy and Spain were the sources of the acute and convalescent COVID-19 samples. PBMCs, B-cell-depleted T cells, or T cells provided the cDNA or gDNA that made up the material.

Some clones are missing from TCRdb's copy, which holds only in-frame ones; the method was immunoSEQ multiplex PCR. This table has 140,000 to 150,000 clones, roughly 79% appearing once. This clone was detected a few times. This CDR3 contains 13 residues. Trimming left V 1 base short and J 4 bases short, with 7 bases between. Germline assignment: CDR1 MNHEY and CDR2 SMNVEV (reference sequence). Sequenced: peripheral blood. This receptor was taken from a human donor with acute or convalescent COVID-19. The donor label of this sample is uncertain. The genes are TRBV27 and TRBJ1-1, with a weak D call TRBD1 (5 bases). The chain's CDR3 is CASSLYRLTEAFF. Written as DNA, the CDR3 is TGTGCCAGCAGTTTATACAGGCTCACTGAAGCTTTCTTT.